One and the same sample provided the 8 T cell receptor beta chains below, sequenced in a study of PD-L1 blockade in urothelial cancer. Time point defined: pretreatment peripheral blood. Produced via immunoSEQ multiplex PCR; TCRdb's table is partial and in-frame only. The sample includes roughly 51,000 clones, more than 70% of them seen just once. The sample consisted of PBMCs, taken around atezolizumab (anti-PD-L1) treatment. These receptor sequences come from a man aged 55 to 70 with urothelial cancer.

The chain carries TRBV2 and TRBJ1-1, with TRBD1 as a possible D gene (5 bases). Germline loops: CDR1 SNHLY, CDR2 FYNNEI. V lost 7 bases, J lost 4 bases, and 16 bases lay in between. The CDR3 extends over 14 amino acids. CDR3 nucleotides: TGTGCCAGCATCGTCGGAAGGGGCGGCACTGAAGCTTTCTTT. Protein sequence: CASIVGRGGTEAFF.

The V and J genes are TRBV19 and TRBJ2-6; 8 positions match TRBD2. The CDR3 contains 18 residues. Germline values: CDR1 LNHDA, CDR2 SQIVND (reference sequence). The trim removed 5 bases at V and 0 bases at J, leaving 9 bases unmatched. CDR3 nucleotide sequence: TGTGCCAGTAGTCTCGACTTAGCGGGGAGCTCTGGGGCCAACGTCCTGACTTTC. This gives the protein CASSLDLAGSSGANVLTF.

The chain carries TRBV27 and TRBJ2-7; 15 nucleotides line up with TRBD2. CDR3 size: 17 residues. CDR1 and CDR2 from the germline V gene are MNHEY and SMNVEV (reference sequence). Unmatched junction bases numbered 6, after V lost 6 bases and J lost 0 bases. CDR3 residues: CASSRGLAGGNSYEQYF. In nucleotides, the CDR3 is TGTGCCAGCAGCAGAGGACTAGCGGGAGGGAACTCCTACGAGCAGTACTTC.

The chain joins TRBV5-6 to TRBJ1-2; 7 nucleotides agree with TRBD1. Germline CDR1 SGHDT, CDR2 YYEEEE. V shed 4 bases, J shed 7 bases, and the junction held 7 bases outside the gene matches. There are 13 residues in the CDR3. CDR3 DNA: TGTGCCAGCAGCAAAGACAGGGCGTCTGGCTACACCTTC. It encodes CASSKDRASGYTF.

This rearrangement joins TRBV5-4 to TRBJ2-2; D may be TRBD2 (6 bases). In germline, CDR1 is SGHNT, CDR2 YYREEE (reference sequence). Trimming removed 0 bases from V and 1 base from J, with 7 bases in between. CDR3 length: 15 residues. The CDR3 nucleotides read TGTGCCAGCAGCTTGGTGGGACTGAACACCGGGGAGCTGTTTTTT. Its protein is CASSLVGLNTGELFF. The variable domain in full, completed from reference TRBV5-4 and TRBJ2-2, reads ETGVTQSPTHLIKTRGQQVTLRCSSQSGHNTVSWYQQALGQGPQFIFQYYREEENGRGNFPPRFSGLQFPNYSSELNVNALELDDSALYLCASSLVGLNTGELFFGEGSRLTVL.

The chain is built from TRBV11-2 and TRBJ2-7; TRBD1 aligns across 9 bases. The CDR3 spans 14 residues. Germline V CDR1 and CDR2: SGHAT, FQNNGV. V lost 6 bases to trimming and J lost 5 bases; unmatched junction nucleotides: 8. CDR3 DNA: TGTGCCAGCAGGAACACAGGGGGCTTTCACGAGCAGTACTTC. Translation gives CASRNTGGFHEQYF.

This clone showed up just once. The chain joins TRBV29-1 to TRBJ2-5; TRBD1 agrees at 9 bases. The CDR3 totals 12 residues. CDR1 is SQVTM, CDR2 ANQGSEA, per germline. The V segment lost 6 bases and the J segment 3 bases; nucleotides outside the gene matches: 2. In nucleotides, the CDR3 is TGCAGCGTGGGACAGGGTAAAGAGACCCAGTACTTC. Translating gives CSVGQGKETQYF.

The V call is TRBV27, the J call TRBJ2-7; the D is unclear. Germline lookup yields CDR1 MNHEY and CDR2 SMNVEV (reference sequence). CDR3 length: 13 amino acids. V lost 5 bases and J 0 bases, leaving 8 bases between the germline ends. CDR3 in DNA: TGTGCCAGCAGTCCAAGCGCCTCCTACGAGCAGTACTTC. Translated, it gives CASSPSASYEQYF.